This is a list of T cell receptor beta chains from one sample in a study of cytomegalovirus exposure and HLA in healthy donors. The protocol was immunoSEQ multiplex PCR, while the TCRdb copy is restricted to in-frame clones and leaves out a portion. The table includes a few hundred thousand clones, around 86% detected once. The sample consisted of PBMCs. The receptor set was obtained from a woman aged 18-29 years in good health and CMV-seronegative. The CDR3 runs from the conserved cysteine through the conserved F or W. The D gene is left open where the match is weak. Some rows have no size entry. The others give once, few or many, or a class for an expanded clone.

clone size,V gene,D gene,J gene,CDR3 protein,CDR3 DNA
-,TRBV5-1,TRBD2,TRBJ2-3,CASSLVAGGLTDTQYF,TGCGCCAGCAGCTTGGTCGCGGGAGGGCTCACAGATACGCAGTATTTT
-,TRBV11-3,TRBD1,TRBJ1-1,CASSLRGPATEAFF,TGTGCCAGCAGCTTAAGGGGGCCGGCCACTGAAGCTTTCTTT
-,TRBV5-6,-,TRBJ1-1,CASSYLGQSVEAFF,TGTGCCAGCAGCTACCTCGGACAGTCTGTCGAAGCTTTCTTT
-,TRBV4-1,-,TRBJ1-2,CASSPLGAQRYGYTF,TGCGCCAGCAGCCCCCTAGGGGCACAGCGTTATGGCTACACCTTC
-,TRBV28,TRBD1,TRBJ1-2,CASSPGTGLYGYTF,TGTGCCAGCAGCCCTGGGACAGGGCTCTATGGCTACACCTTC
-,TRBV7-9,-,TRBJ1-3,CASSLDSFSGNTIYF,TGTGCCAGCAGCTTAGACAGCTTCTCTGGAAACACCATATATTTT
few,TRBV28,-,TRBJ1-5,CASSPRGGINQPQHF,TGTGCCAGCAGTCCCCGCGGGGGGATCAATCAGCCCCAGCATTTT
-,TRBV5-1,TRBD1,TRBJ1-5,CASSLGGEGQPQHF,TGCGCCAGCAGCTTAGGGGGCGAGGGTCAGCCCCAGCATTTT
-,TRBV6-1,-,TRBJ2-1,CASRPAVGSYNEQFF,TGTGCCAGCAGGCCGGCGGTCGGTTCCTACAATGAGCAGTTCTTC
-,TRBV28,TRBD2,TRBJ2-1,CASSLWGTSDYNEQFF,TGTGCCAGCAGTTTATGGGGGACTAGCGATTACAATGAGCAGTTCTTC
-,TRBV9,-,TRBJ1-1,CASSAPSRGMNTEAFF,TGTGCCAGCAGCGCCCCAAGTAGGGGGATGAACACTGAAGCTTTCTTT
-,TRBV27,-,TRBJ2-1,CASSPRLRLSEQFF,TGTGCCAGCAGTCCTCGATTGAGGCTCAGTGAGCAGTTCTTC
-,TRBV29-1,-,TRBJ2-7,CSVASGQTYEQYF,TGCAGCGTAGCCTCGGGACAAACCTACGAGCAGTACTTC
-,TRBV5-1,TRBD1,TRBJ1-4,CASSLATGEQEKLFF,TGCGCCAGCAGCTTGGCTACAGGGGAGCAAGAAAAACTGTTTTTT
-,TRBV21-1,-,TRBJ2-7,CASSGPTDQTYEQYF,TGTGCCAGCAGCGGACCGACAGACCAGACCTACGAGCAGTACTTC
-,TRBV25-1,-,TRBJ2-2,CASCGQSANTGELFF,TGTGCCAGCTGCGGACAGTCCGCGAACACCGGGGAGCTGTTTTTT
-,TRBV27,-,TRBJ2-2,CASSLSGGGVGGTGELFF,TGTGCCAGCAGTTTATCGGGCGGCGGGGTTGGAGGCACCGGGGAGCTGTTTTTT
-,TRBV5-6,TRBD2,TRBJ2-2,CASSSGLAPGELFF,TGTGCCAGCAGCTCCGGACTAGCGCCCGGGGAGCTGTTTTTT
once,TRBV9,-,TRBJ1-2,CASSGQARGYTF,TGTGCCAGCAGCGGCCAGGCCCGCGGCTACACCTTC
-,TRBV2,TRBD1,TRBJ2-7,CASSWDRGVSGQYF,TGTGCCAGCAGCTGGGACAGGGGCGTTAGTGGGCAGTACTTC
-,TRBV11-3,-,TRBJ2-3,CASSFTTGPSTDTQYF,TGTGCCAGCAGCTTTACGACAGGCCCTAGCACAGATACGCAGTATTTT
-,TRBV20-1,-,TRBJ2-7,CSAWGHEQYF,TGCAGTGCTTGGGGCCACGAGCAGTACTTC
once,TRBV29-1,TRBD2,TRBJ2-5,CSVGSLAVTQETQYF,TGCAGCGTTGGAAGCCTAGCGGTAACCCAAGAGACCCAGTACTTC
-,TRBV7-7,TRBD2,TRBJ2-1,CASSSILAGADNEQFF,TGTGCTAGCAGCTCGATACTAGCGGGAGCTGACAATGAGCAGTTCTTC
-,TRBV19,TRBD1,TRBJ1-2,CASGWTGSRGYTF,TGTGCCAGTGGATGGACAGGGAGCCGTGGCTACACCTTC
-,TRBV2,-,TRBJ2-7,CASSSFEGSYEQYF,TGTGCCAGCAGTTCCTTTGAGGGTTCCTACGAGCAGTACTTC
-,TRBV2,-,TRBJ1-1,CASSDPGGAFF,TGTGCCAGCAGTGATCCTGGCGGAGCTTTCTTT
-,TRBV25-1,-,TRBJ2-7,CASSSDGYEQYF,TGTGCCAGCAGCTCCGACGGGTACGAGCAGTACTTC
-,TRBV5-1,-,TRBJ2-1,CASSSPGGRLEQFF,TGCGCCAGCAGCTCGCCCGGGGGGCGTTTGGAGCAGTTCTTC
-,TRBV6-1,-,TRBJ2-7,CASSQTRSVSEQYF,TGTGCCAGCAGCCAGACTAGAAGTGTCTCCGAGCAGTACTTC
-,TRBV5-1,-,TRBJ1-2,CASSHSPGDPGDYGYTF,TGCGCCAGCAGCCATAGCCCAGGGGACCCCGGGGACTATGGCTACACCTTC
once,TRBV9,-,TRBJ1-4,CASSVSAAGVKLFF,TGTGCCAGCAGCGTTTCAGCCGCCGGGGTAAAACTGTTTTTT
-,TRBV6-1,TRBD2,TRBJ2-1,CASSEAGLATNEQFF,TGTGCCAGCAGTGAAGCTGGACTAGCCACCAATGAGCAGTTCTTC
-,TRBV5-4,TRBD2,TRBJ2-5,CASSSGPGLAAETQYF,TGTGCCAGCAGCTCGGGGCCGGGACTAGCGGCTGAGACCCAGTACTTC
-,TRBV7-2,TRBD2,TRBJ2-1,CASRPMTSGDEQFF,TGTGCCAGCAGACCTATGACTAGCGGGGATGAGCAGTTCTTC
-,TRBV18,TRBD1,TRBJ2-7,CASSPKDRERYEQYF,TGTGCCAGCTCTCCAAAGGACAGGGAAAGGTACGAGCAGTACTTC
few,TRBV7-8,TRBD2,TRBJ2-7,CASSLAGLAVSYEQYF,TGTGCCAGCAGCCTGGCGGGGCTAGCGGTATCCTACGAGCAGTACTTC
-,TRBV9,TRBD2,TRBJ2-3,CASTSAGTDTQYF,TGTGCCAGCACCTCAGCGGGAACAGATACGCAGTATTTT
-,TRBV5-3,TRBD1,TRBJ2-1,CARSSGTGTYNEQFF,TGTGCCAGAAGTTCCGGGACAGGGACCTACAATGAGCAGTTCTTC
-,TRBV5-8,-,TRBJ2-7,CASRPWTDVGQYF,TGTGCCAGCAGGCCGTGGACTGACGTAGGGCAGTACTTC
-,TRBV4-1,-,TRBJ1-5,CASSLSFGQPQHF,TGCGCCAGCAGCCTCAGTTTCGGGCAGCCCCAGCATTTT
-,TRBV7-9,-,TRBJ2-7,CASSPPGTYEQYF,TGTGCCAGCAGCCCACCCGGGACATACGAGCAGTACTTC
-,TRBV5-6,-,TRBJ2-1,CASSPDMDLAYNEQFF,TGTGCCAGCAGCCCGGATATGGACTTAGCATACAATGAGCAGTTCTTC
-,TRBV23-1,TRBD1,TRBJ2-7,CASRAGGPHEQYF,TGCGCCAGCAGAGCAGGGGGCCCCCACGAGCAGTACTTC
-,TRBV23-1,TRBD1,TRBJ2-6,CASTRQGLGLGANVLTF,TGCGCCAGCACAAGACAGGGCCTTGGTCTGGGGGCCAACGTCCTGACTTTC
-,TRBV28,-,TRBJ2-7,CASSGSPSYEQYF,TGTGCCAGCAGCGGGAGCCCTTCCTACGAGCAGTACTTC
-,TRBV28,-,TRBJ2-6,CASSSTGNSGANVLTF,TGTGCCAGCAGTTCGACAGGCAACTCTGGGGCCAACGTCCTGACTTTC
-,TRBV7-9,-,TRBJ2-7,CASSLEQGPYEQYF,TGTGCCAGCAGCTTAGAACAGGGCCCTTACGAGCAGTACTTC
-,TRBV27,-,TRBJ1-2,CASTGDVYFGGYTF,TGTGCCAGCACGGGGGACGTTTACTTCGGAGGCTACACCTTC
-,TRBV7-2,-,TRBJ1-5,CASSSPGGGNQPQHF,TGTGCCAGCAGCTCCCCGGGTGGGGGGAATCAGCCCCAGCATTTT
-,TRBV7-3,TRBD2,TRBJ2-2,CASSPAGGGTGELFF,TGTGCCAGCAGCCCTGCGGGAGGGGGCACCGGGGAGCTGTTTTTT